The present entry profiles one T cell receptor (beta chain) with its context. A junction end diverges from the germline sequence, so it may reflect a read error. This sample stems from a study of blood T cell repertoires in COVID-19. The overall study: Samples taken during acute and convalescent COVID-19 were collected in the United States, Italy and Spain. PBMCs, B-cell-depleted T cells, or T cells were the source of the cDNA or gDNA that made up the material.

CDR3 size: 16 residues. The germline CDR1 and CDR2 sequences are LGHNA and YNFKEQ. In the original workflow: Nucleated cell number was recorded as an estimate derived from reference gene primer amplification. Profiling relied on immunoSEQ multiplex PCR, and the TCRdb table lists in-frame clones only, not all of them. From that table come the V and J calls and clone size; the DNA was used to work out D and trimming. The table lists tens of thousands of clones, roughly 86% of them singletons. The rearrangement links TRBV4-2 to TRBJ2-7, with 13 bases identical to TRBD2. The sequence was obtained from a human donor in a cohort sampled during active COVID-19. Sequences were obtained from peripheral blood. CDR3 sequence reads: CASSQALGTSGVVISF. CDR3 nucleotides: TGTGCCAGCAGCCAAGCCCTCGGGACTAGCGGGGTAGTAATAAGCTTC.